The rows below give T cell receptor beta chains drawn from one sample of a study of T-cell reconstitution after alpha-beta-depleted transplantation in children. A single record per CDR3 protein comes from TCRdb applying MiXCR to the PCR reads. The sample records some 200,000 distinct CDR3 sequences, under 8.5% being singletons. Sequences were derived from PBMCs, mostly from graft donor cells, sampled 360 days after TCRalphabeta/CD19-depleted stem cell transplant. Receptors were obtained from a male patient aged 2-9 years who had a stem cell transplant for acute myeloid leukemia, so the T cells may come from the graft donor. CDR3s leave out the opening cysteine and the closing phenylalanine or tryptophan.

j_call	v_call	cdr3_aa
TRBJ1-2	TRBV20-1	SARDIDGRPVYT
TRBJ2-2	TRBV6-2/TRBV6-3	ASTPLSGRPTGELF
TRBJ2-1	TRBV11-1	AGRPIRTSPSYNEQF
TRBJ2-1	TRBV7-9	ASSFEVLLRGYNEQF
TRBJ2-3	TRBV7-2	ASSLGRWGSTDTQY
TRBJ2-1	TRBV20-1	SAPQTSGFNEQF
TRBJ2-2	TRBV29-1	SVADRANTGELF
TRBJ1-2	TRBV14	ASSQTFLYGYT
TRBJ2-5	TRBV12-3/TRBV12-4	ASSFTTPWETQY
TRBJ2-5	TRBV12-3/TRBV12-4	ASSFEGGPQETQY
TRBJ2-1	TRBV27	ASRGQGAYNEQF
TRBJ2-2	TRBV21-1	ASSKDSGKPNTGELF
TRBJ2-3	TRBV6-5	ASSYSRVAGITDTQY
TRBJ1-4	TRBV5-1	ASSSTGRQTVNEKLF
TRBJ2-1	TRBV4-1	ASSQGLAFVNEQF
TRBJ2-7	TRBV5-1	ASSPGPGRTYEQY
TRBJ2-5	TRBV20-1	SARHRDHQETQY
TRBJ1-5	TRBV21-1	ASSKIGDKWSRLSNQPQH
TRBJ2-1	TRBV29-1	SVEGLEKRGGNEQF
TRBJ2-3	TRBV12-3/TRBV12-4	ASSLRAGATDTQY
TRBJ2-1	TRBV15	ATSTNRGNSYNEQF